The present entry profiles one T cell receptor beta chain with its context. Its antigen is not identified. These data come from a study of blood T cells in healthy people across ages. PCR was performed a second time for about 7 to 11 cycles using a sample-barcoded 5' primer and a J-beta primer mix. From the 5' RACE reads, TCRdb called clonotypes with MiXCR, one entry per CDR3 protein. The table lists 1.5 million to 2 million distinct CDR3 sequences, about 39% of them singletons. Regarding the study as a whole: Roughly linear age-related decline in beta diversity appeared, significant by age approximately 43.

The CDR3 is made up of 12 amino acids. CDR1 is MNHEY and CDR2 is SVGAGI in the germline V gene. With 10 bases removed from V and 2 bases from J, the gap between germline ends came to 10 bases. Sequencing was done on a sample of blood. The receptor comes from a human donor in good health. V usage is TRBV6-5 and J usage is TRBJ2-3, with D tentatively TRBD1 (5 bases). The CDR3 sequence: CATRQTTDTQYF. In DNA, the CDR3 is TGTGCCACCCGACAGACCACAGATACGCAGTATTTT.